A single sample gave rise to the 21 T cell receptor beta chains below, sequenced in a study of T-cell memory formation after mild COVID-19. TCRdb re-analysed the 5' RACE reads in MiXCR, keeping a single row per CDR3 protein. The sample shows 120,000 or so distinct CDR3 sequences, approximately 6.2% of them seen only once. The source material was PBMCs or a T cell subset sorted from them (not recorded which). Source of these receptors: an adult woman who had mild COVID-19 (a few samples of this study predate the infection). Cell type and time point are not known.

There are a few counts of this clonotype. CDR3 sequence (DNA): TGTGCCAGCACTCGACAGGGTTTGCCTGAAGCTTTCTTT. It is translated as CASTRQGLPEAFF. The V call is TRBV2, the J call TRBJ1-1, with 7 nucleotides matching TRBD1. The V segment lost 7 bases and the J segment 6 bases; nucleotides outside the gene matches: 8. Germline V lookup: CDR1 SNHLY, CDR2 FYNNEI. CDR3 length: 13 residues.

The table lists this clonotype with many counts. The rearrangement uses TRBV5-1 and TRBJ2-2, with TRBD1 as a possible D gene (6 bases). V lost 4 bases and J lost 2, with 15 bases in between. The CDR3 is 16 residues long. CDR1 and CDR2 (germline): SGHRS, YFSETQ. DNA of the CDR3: TGCGCCAGCAGCCTAACCCGGACAGTTAACACCGGGGAGCTGTTTTTT. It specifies CASSLTRTVNTGELFF.

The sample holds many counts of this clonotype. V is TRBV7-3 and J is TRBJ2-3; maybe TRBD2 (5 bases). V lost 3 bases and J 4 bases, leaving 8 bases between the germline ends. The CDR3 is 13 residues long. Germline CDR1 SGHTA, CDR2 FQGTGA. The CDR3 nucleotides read TGTGCCAGCAGCTTCGGACTGGCAGATACGCAGTATTTT. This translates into CASSFGLADTQYF.

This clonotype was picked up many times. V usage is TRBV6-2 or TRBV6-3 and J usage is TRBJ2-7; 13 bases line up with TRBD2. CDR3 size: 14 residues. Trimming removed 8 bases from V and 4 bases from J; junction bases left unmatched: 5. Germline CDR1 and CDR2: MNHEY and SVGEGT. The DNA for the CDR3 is TGTGCCAGCTGGGGACTAGCGGGACCTTACGAGCAGTACTTC. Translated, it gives CASWGLAGPYEQYF.

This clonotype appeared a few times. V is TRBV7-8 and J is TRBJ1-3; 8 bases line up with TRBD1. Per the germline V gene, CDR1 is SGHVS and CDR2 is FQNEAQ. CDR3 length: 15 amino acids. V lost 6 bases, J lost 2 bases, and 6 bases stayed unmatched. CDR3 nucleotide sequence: TGTGCCAGCAGTTACGACAGGGGCGCTGGAAACACCATATATTTT. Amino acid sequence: CASSYDRGAGNTIYF.

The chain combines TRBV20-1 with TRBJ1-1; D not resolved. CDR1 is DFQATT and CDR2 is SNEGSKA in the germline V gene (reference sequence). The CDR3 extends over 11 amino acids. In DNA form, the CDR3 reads TGCGCAGTTGGCGGTGACACTGAAGCTTTCTTT. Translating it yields CAVGGDTEAFF.

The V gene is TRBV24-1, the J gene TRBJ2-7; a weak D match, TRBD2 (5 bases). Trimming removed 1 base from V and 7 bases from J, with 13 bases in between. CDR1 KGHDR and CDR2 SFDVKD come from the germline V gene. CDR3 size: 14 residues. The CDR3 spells CATSDFEGSGEQYF. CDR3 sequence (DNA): TGTGCCACCAGTGATTTCGAGGGTTCTGGGGAGCAGTACTTC.

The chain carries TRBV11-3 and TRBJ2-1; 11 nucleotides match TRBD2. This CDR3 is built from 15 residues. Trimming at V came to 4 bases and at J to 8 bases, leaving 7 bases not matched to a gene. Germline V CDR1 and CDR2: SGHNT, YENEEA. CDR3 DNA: TGTGCCAGCAGCTGGGGGAGACTAGCGGGACATGAGCAGTTCTTC. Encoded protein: CASSWGRLAGHEQFF.

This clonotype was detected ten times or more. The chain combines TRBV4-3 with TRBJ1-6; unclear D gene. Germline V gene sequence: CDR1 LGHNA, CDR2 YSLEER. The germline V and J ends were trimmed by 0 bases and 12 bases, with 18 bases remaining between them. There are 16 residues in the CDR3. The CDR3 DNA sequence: TGCGCCAGCAGCCAAGATCGTCACTGGTCAGCCCTACCCCTCCACTTT. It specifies CASSQDRHWSALPLHF.

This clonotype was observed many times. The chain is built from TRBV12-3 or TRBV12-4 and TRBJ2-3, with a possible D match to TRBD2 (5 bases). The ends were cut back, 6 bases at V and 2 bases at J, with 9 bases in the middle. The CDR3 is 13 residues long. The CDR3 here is CASSQRVTDTQYF. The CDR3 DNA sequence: TGTGCCAGCAGCCAGAGGGTCACAGATACGCAGTATTTT.

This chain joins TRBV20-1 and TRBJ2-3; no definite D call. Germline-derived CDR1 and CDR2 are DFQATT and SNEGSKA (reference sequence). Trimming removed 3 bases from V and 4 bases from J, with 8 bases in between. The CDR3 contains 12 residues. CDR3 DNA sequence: TGCAGTGCTAGTGCAGTCGCAGATACGCAGTATTTT. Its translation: CSASAVADTQYF.

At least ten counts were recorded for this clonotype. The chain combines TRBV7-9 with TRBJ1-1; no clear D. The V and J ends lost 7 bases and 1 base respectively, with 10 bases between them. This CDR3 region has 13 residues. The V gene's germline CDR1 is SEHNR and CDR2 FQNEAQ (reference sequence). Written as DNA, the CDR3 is TGTGCCAGCACGAATGTCCAGAACACTGAAGCTTTCTTT. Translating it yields CASTNVQNTEAFF.

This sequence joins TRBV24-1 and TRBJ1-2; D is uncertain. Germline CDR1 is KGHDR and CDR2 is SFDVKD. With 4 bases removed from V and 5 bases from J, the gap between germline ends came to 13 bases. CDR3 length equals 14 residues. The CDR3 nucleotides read TGTGCCACCAGTGAGACGGATCCTCTTTATGGCTACACCTTC. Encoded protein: CATSETDPLYGYTF.

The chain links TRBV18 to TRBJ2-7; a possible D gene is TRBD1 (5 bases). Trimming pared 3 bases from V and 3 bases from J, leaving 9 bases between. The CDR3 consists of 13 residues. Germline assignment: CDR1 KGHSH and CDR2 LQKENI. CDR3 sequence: CASSPGANYEQYF. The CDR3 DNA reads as TGTGCCAGCTCACCTGGGGCCAACTACGAGCAGTACTTC.

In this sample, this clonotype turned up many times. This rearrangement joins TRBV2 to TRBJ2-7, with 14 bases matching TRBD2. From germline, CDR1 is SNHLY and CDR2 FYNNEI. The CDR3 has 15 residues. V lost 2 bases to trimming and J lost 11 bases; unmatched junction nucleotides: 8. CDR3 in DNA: TGTGCCAGCAGTGAAAGGGGGACTAGCGGGGGAATGGAGTACTTC. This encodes CASSERGTSGGMEYF. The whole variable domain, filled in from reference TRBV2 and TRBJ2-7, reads EPEVTQTPSHQVTQMGQEVILRCVPISNHLYFYWYRQILGQKVEFLVSFYNNEISEKSEIFDDQFSVERPDGSNFTLKIRSTKLEDSAMYFCASSERGTSGGMEYFGPGTRLTVT.

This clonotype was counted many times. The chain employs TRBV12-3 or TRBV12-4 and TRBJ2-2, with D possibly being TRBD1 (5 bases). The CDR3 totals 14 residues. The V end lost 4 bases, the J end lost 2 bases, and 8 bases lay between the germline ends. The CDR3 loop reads CASSWTTNTGELFF. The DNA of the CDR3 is TGTGCCAGCAGTTGGACAACTAACACCGGGGAGCTGTTTTTT.

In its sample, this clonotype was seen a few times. CDR3 in amino acids: CASSYRQNTGELFF. The CDR3 DNA reads as TGCGCCAGCAGCTATAGACAGAACACCGGGGAGCTGTTTTTT. The V call is TRBV5-1, the J call TRBJ2-2, with D hard to call. With 3 bases removed from V and 1 base from J, the gap between germline ends came to 7 bases. CDR1 and CDR2 (germline): SGHRS, YFSETQ. The CDR3 contains 14 residues.

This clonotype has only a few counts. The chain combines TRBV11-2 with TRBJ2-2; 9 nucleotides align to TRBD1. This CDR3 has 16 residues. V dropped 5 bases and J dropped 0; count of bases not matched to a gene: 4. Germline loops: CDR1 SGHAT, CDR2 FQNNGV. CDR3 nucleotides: TGTGCCAGCAGCCTCGGACAGGGGACGAACACCGGGGAGCTGTTTTTT. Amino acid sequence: CASSLGQGTNTGELFF.

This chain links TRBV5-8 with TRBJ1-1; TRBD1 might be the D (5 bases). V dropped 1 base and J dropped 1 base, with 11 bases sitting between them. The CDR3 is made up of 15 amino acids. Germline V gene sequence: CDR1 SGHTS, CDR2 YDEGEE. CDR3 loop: CASSLTGIRNTEAFF. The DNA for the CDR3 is TGTGCCAGCAGCTTGACAGGTATACGGAACACTGAAGCTTTCTTT. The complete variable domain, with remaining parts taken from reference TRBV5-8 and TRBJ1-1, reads EAGVTQSPTHLIKTRGQQATLRCSPISGHTSVYWYQQALGLGLQFLLWYDEGEERNRGNFPPRFSGRQFPNYSSELNVNALELEDSALYLCASSLTGIRNTEAFFGQGTRLTVV.

CDR3 sequence: CASSLARGLAGNNEQFF. The DNA of the CDR3 is TGTGCCAGCAGCTTAGCGAGGGGACTAGCGGGAAACAATGAGCAGTTCTTC. J is TRBJ2-1 and V is TRBV7-2; 13 nucleotides align to TRBD2. The J segment lost 5 bases and the V segment lost 0 bases, leaving 4 bases of the junction unmatched. Per germline, CDR1 SGHTA and CDR2 FQGNSA. CDR3 size: 17 residues.

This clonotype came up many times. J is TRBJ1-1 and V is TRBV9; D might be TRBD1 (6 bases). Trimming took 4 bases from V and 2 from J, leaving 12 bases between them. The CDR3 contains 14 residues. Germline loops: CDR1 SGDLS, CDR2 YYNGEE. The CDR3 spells CASSTPGTNTEAFF. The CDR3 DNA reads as TGTGCCAGCAGCACCCCCGGGACAAACACTGAAGCTTTCTTT. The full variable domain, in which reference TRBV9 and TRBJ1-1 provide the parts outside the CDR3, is DSGVTQTPKHLITATGQRVTLRCSPRSGDLSVYWYQQSLDQGLQFLIQYYNGEERAKGNILERFSAQQFPDLHSELNLSSLELGDSALYFCASSTPGTNTEAFFGQGTRLTVV.